A selection of T cell receptor beta chains follows, all from one sample in a study of memory CD4+ T cells and cytomegalovirus serostatus. Clones were read by immunoSEQ multiplex PCR, and TCRdb kept only the in-frame ones, dropping some. The sample records over 55,000 clones, approximately 79% being singletons. The sequenced sample was memory CD4+ T cells from blood. All receptors derive from an adult in good health and CMV-seronegative. The CDR3 runs from the conserved cysteine through the conserved F or W. The D gene is left open where the match is weak. Size tells how often a clone was seen (once, few, many) or the class of an expanded clone, and some rows leave it out.

j_gene: TRBJ2-7
d_gene: .
abundance: .
v_gene: TRBV19
CDR3aa: CASSEDAGDEQYF
CDR3nt: TGTGCCAGTAGTGAGGATGCCGGGGACGAGCAGTACTTC

j_gene: TRBJ2-7
d_gene: .
abundance: once
v_gene: TRBV6-5
CDR3aa: CASSYEGVAYEQYF
CDR3nt: TGTGCCAGCAGTTATGAAGGGGTCGCCTACGAGCAGTACTTC

j_gene: TRBJ2-3
d_gene: .
abundance: .
v_gene: TRBV2
CDR3aa: CANGTPDTQYF
CDR3nt: TGTGCCAACGGGACTCCAGATACGCAGTATTTT

j_gene: TRBJ1-2
d_gene: .
abundance: .
v_gene: TRBV28
CDR3aa: CASSLVHYGYTF
CDR3nt: TGTGCCAGCAGTTTGGTACACTATGGCTACACCTTC

j_gene: TRBJ2-3
d_gene: .
abundance: .
v_gene: TRBV6-1
CDR3aa: CASSVGQTDTQYF
CDR3nt: TGTGCCAGCAGTGTGGGACAAACAGATACGCAGTATTTT

j_gene: TRBJ2-1
d_gene: TRBD2
abundance: few
v_gene: TRBV19
CDR3aa: CASSISGLAKYNEQFF
CDR3nt: TGTGCCAGTAGTATCTCCGGACTAGCGAAATACAATGAGCAGTTCTTC

j_gene: TRBJ2-2
d_gene: TRBD2
abundance: .
v_gene: TRBV15
CDR3aa: CATRAGGGFTGELFF
CDR3nt: TGTGCCACCAGGGCCGGGGGGGGGTTCACCGGGGAGCTGTTTTTT

j_gene: TRBJ1-3
d_gene: .
abundance: .
v_gene: TRBV6-5
CDR3aa: CATAGSRGNTIYF
CDR3nt: TGTGCCACCGCGGGATCTCGGGGAAACACCATATATTTT

j_gene: TRBJ1-1
d_gene: .
abundance: .
v_gene: TRBV19
CDR3aa: CASSKSGYLGGTEAFF
CDR3nt: TGTGCCAGTAGTAAATCAGGGTACCTCGGGGGCACTGAAGCTTTCTTT

j_gene: TRBJ1-1
d_gene: .
abundance: .
v_gene: TRBV7-8
CDR3aa: CASSSYEGAEAFF
CDR3nt: TGTGCCAGCAGCTCATACGAAGGGGCTGAAGCTTTCTTT

j_gene: TRBJ2-3
d_gene: .
abundance: .
v_gene: TRBV5-4
CDR3aa: CASRPRAGATDTQYF
CDR3nt: TGTGCCAGCAGGCCCCGGGCAGGGGCCACAGATACGCAGTATTTT

j_gene: TRBJ1-1
d_gene: .
abundance: .
v_gene: TRBV2
CDR3aa: CASGPRTEAFF
CDR3nt: TGTGCCAGCGGCCCCCGGACTGAAGCTTTCTTT

j_gene: TRBJ1-2
d_gene: TRBD1
abundance: .
v_gene: TRBV6-1
CDR3aa: CASSEAGQGDYGYTF
CDR3nt: TGTGCCAGCAGTGAAGCTGGACAGGGAGACTATGGCTACACCTTC

j_gene: TRBJ2-7
d_gene: .
abundance: .
v_gene: TRBV5-1
CDR3aa: CASSLVADRSYEQYF
CDR3nt: TGCGCCAGCAGCTTGGTGGCTGATCGCTCCTACGAGCAGTACTTC

j_gene: TRBJ2-7
d_gene: TRBD1
abundance: .
v_gene: TRBV2
CDR3aa: CASTDWDRGGEQYF
CDR3nt: TGTGCCAGCACTGATTGGGACAGGGGTGGCGAGCAGTACTTC

j_gene: TRBJ2-5
d_gene: .
abundance: .
v_gene: TRBV2
CDR3aa: CASKLLEETQYF
CDR3nt: TGTGCCAGCAAACTACTAGAGGAGACCCAGTACTTC

j_gene: TRBJ2-1
d_gene: TRBD2
abundance: .
v_gene: TRBV5-1
CDR3aa: CASKLAGPNNEQFF
CDR3nt: TGCGCCAGCAAACTAGCGGGGCCCAACAATGAGCAGTTCTTC

j_gene: TRBJ2-1
d_gene: .
abundance: few
v_gene: TRBV29-1
CDR3aa: CSVEEGPPQQFF
CDR3nt: TGCAGCGTTGAAGAGGGCCCGCCCCAGCAGTTCTTC

j_gene: TRBJ1-1
d_gene: .
abundance: once
v_gene: TRBV6-6
CDR3aa: CASRHGVNTEAFF
CDR3nt: TGTGCCAGCAGACACGGGGTGAACACTGAAGCTTTCTTT

j_gene: TRBJ2-7
d_gene: TRBD1
abundance: .
v_gene: TRBV5-1
CDR3aa: CASSLDRVAYEQYF
CDR3nt: TGCGCCAGCAGCTTAGACAGGGTCGCCTACGAGCAGTACTTC

j_gene: TRBJ2-1
d_gene: TRBD2
abundance: .
v_gene: TRBV4-1
CDR3aa: CASSPDWAGGGLDEQFF
CDR3nt: TGCGCCAGCAGCCCAGATTGGGCGGGAGGGGGGTTGGATGAGCAGTTCTTC

j_gene: TRBJ2-7
d_gene: .
abundance: .
v_gene: TRBV5-8
CDR3aa: CASSLGSGNYEQYF
CDR3nt: TGTGCCAGCAGCTTGGGTAGCGGAAACTACGAGCAGTACTTC

j_gene: TRBJ1-1
d_gene: TRBD1
abundance: .
v_gene: TRBV6-5
CDR3aa: CASSRPGQWNEAFF
CDR3nt: TGTGCCAGCAGTCGTCCGGGACAGTGGAATGAAGCTTTCTTT

j_gene: TRBJ1-6
d_gene: .
abundance: few
v_gene: TRBV7-2
CDR3aa: CASSLEQTPNSPLHF
CDR3nt: TGTGCCAGCAGCTTGGAGCAGACTCCTAATTCACCCCTCCACTTT

j_gene: TRBJ1-6
d_gene: .
abundance: .
v_gene: TRBV27
CDR3aa: CASQRTVNSPLHF
CDR3nt: TGTGCCAGCCAGAGGACGGTCAATTCACCCCTCCACTTT

j_gene: TRBJ1-2
d_gene: .
abundance: few
v_gene: TRBV4-1
CDR3aa: CASSQGDYGYTF
CDR3nt: TGCGCCAGCAGCCAAGGGGACTATGGCTACACCTTC

j_gene: TRBJ2-3
d_gene: TRBD2
abundance: once
v_gene: TRBV5-5
CDR3aa: CASSELAGGTDTQYF
CDR3nt: TGTGCCAGCAGCGAACTAGCGGGGGGCACAGATACGCAGTATTTT

j_gene: TRBJ1-6
d_gene: .
abundance: .
v_gene: TRBV6-5
CDR3aa: CASSWDGRRDNSPLHF
CDR3nt: TGTGCCAGCAGTTGGGACGGAAGACGGGATAATTCACCCCTCCACTTT

j_gene: TRBJ1-1
d_gene: .
abundance: .
v_gene: TRBV13
CDR3aa: CASSLKRGVTEAFF
CDR3nt: TGTGCCAGCAGCTTGAAACGGGGGGTTACTGAAGCTTTCTTT

j_gene: TRBJ2-7
d_gene: .
abundance: few
v_gene: TRBV15
CDR3aa: CATSRARDEQYF
CDR3nt: TGTGCCACCAGCAGGGCTAGGGACGAGCAGTACTTC

j_gene: TRBJ2-1
d_gene: TRBD2
abundance: .
v_gene: TRBV7-9
CDR3aa: CASSGLAEYNEQFF
CDR3nt: TGTGCCAGCAGTGGACTAGCGGAGTACAATGAGCAGTTCTTC

j_gene: TRBJ2-1
d_gene: .
abundance: once
v_gene: TRBV28
CDR3aa: CASRLGLNNEQFF
CDR3nt: TGTGCCAGCAGATTGGGACTTAACAATGAGCAGTTCTTC

j_gene: TRBJ2-3
d_gene: .
abundance: once
v_gene: TRBV6-1
CDR3aa: CASKYNTQYF
CDR3nt: TGTGCCAGCAAATACAATACGCAGTATTTT

j_gene: TRBJ2-4
d_gene: .
abundance: .
v_gene: TRBV7-8
CDR3aa: CASSSVADKNIQYF
CDR3nt: TGTGCCAGCAGCAGTGTAGCGGATAAAAACATTCAGTACTTC

j_gene: TRBJ1-5
d_gene: .
abundance: .
v_gene: TRBV28
CDR3aa: CASRPAARINQPQHF
CDR3nt: TGTGCCAGCAGACCCGCGGCACGGATTAATCAGCCCCAGCATTTT

j_gene: TRBJ2-7
d_gene: .
abundance: .
v_gene: TRBV30
CDR3aa: CAWSKQGYEQYF
CDR3nt: TGTGCCTGGAGTAAACAGGGCTACGAGCAGTACTTC

j_gene: TRBJ2-2
d_gene: .
abundance: .
v_gene: TRBV9
CDR3aa: CASSVDSLGVRTTGAGELFF
CDR3nt: TGTGCCAGCAGCGTAGATTCGTTGGGTGTCAGGACAACTGGCGCCGGGGAGCTGTTTTTT

j_gene: TRBJ2-7
d_gene: .
abundance: .
v_gene: TRBV6-1
CDR3aa: CASGVGTGAYEQYF
CDR3nt: TGTGCCAGCGGAGTCGGGACGGGGGCCTACGAGCAGTACTTC